A single sample is the source of the 23 T cell receptor beta chains below, sequenced in a study of draining lymph node invasion in breast cancer. Memory regulatory T cells were sorted as CD4+ CD45RA- CD25high cells. TCRdb analysed the bulk RNA-seq reads with MiXCR anew, one entry per CDR3 protein. The top ten clones hold about 10% of a sample with over a thousand distinct CDR3 sequences, around 60% of them seen once. Source material: sorted memory Tregs from a lymph node. These receptors were collected from a female donor with luminal breast cancer.

The chain joins TRBV5-1 to TRBJ1-6, with 7 bases matching TRBD1. V lost 4 bases to trimming and J lost 11 bases; unmatched junction nucleotides: 9. The CDR3 has 14 amino acids. Germline V gene data show CDR1 as SGHRS and CDR2 as YFSETQ. CDR3 region: CASSRGQEATPLHF. The DNA for the CDR3 is TGCGCCAGCAGCCGTGGACAGGAGGCGACACCCCTCCACTTT.

The J gene is TRBJ1-4, the V gene TRBV12-3 or TRBV12-4; D is unresolved. Trimming took off 4 bases at V and 0 bases at J, with 12 bases between the two ends. The CDR3 is 16 amino acids. The CDR3 loop is CASSSRRRSTNEKLFF. For the CDR3, the DNA is TGTGCCAGCAGTTCCCGGCGACGGTCAACTAATGAAAAACTGTTTTTT.

V is TRBV6-1 and J is TRBJ2-1, with 7 bases fitting TRBD2. Trimming removed 6 bases from V and 5 bases from J; junction bases left unmatched: 4. The CDR3 runs 13 residues. CDR1 MNHNS and CDR2 SASEGT come from the germline V gene. CDR3 residues: CASRWGGNNEQFF. CDR3 coding DNA: TGTGCCAGCAGATGGGGGGGTAACAATGAGCAGTTCTTC.

This clonotype appeared a single time. The V and J genes are TRBV11-1 and TRBJ1-2; weak D call: TRBD1 (5 bases). Trimming left V 4 bases short and J 4 bases short, with 10 bases between. CDR1 SGHAT and CDR2 FQDESV come from the germline V gene (reference sequence). The CDR3 is 13 amino acids. CDR3 protein: CASSSRGGYGYTF. The CDR3 DNA reads as TGTGCCAGCAGCTCCCGGGGCGGCTATGGCTACACCTTC.

This sequence joins TRBV7-8 and TRBJ1-1; no firm D call. The germline CDR1 and CDR2 sequences are SGHVS and FQNEAQ. V lost 5 bases, J lost 6 bases, and 10 bases lay in between. This CDR3 is built from 12 residues. The CDR3: CASSLGSPEAFF. CDR3 bases: TGTGCCAGCAGCCTAGGGAGTCCTGAAGCTTTCTTT.

The rearrangement links TRBV6-1 to TRBJ1-3; D is undetermined. CDR1 and CDR2 from the germline V gene are MNHNS and SASEGT. The V gene lost 1 base and the J gene lost 0 bases, with 7 bases spanning the gap. This CDR3 has 15 residues. In nucleotides, the CDR3 is TGTGCCAGCAGTGAAGACAGATACTCTGGAAACACCATATATTTT. The encoded protein is CASSEDRYSGNTIYF.

V usage is TRBV6-1 and J usage is TRBJ2-1; D perhaps matches TRBD1 (5 bases). Germline CDR1 is MNHNS and CDR2 is SASEGT. V was trimmed by 0 bases and J by 9 bases, leaving 18 bases between them. This CDR3 region has 16 residues. The CDR3 DNA follows: TGTGCCAGCAGTGAAGCCAGGACACAGCGCCGGGTTGAGCAGTTCTTC. It yields the protein CASSEARTQRRVEQFF.

The chain joins TRBV4-2 to TRBJ1-2; no clear D. The CDR3 length is 15 residues. CDR1 and CDR2 from the germline V gene are LGHNA and YNFKEQ. Trimming took 3 bases from V and 0 from J, leaving 11 bases between them. This CDR3 reads CASSHHRLANYGYTF. In DNA, the CDR3 is TGTGCCAGCAGCCATCATAGACTAGCTAACTATGGCTACACCTTC.

The chain has TRBV29-1 and TRBJ2-3; D is undetermined. Germline-derived CDR1 and CDR2 are SQVTM and ANQGSEA. The CDR3 covers 12 residues. The ends were cut back, 7 bases at V and 2 bases at J, with 10 bases in the middle. Here the CDR3 DNA reads TGCAGCGCATATGACGACACAGATACGCAGTATTTT. This translates into CSAYDDTDTQYF.

The chain links TRBV5-1 to TRBJ2-5, with TRBD2 as a possible D gene (7 bases). The CDR3 has 15 amino acids. Germline V gene lookup returns CDR1 SGHRS and CDR2 YFSETQ. The V gene lost 2 bases and the J gene lost 4 bases, with 15 bases spanning the gap. This CDR3 is CASSFRAGAGETQYF. As DNA, the CDR3 is TGCGCCAGCAGCTTTCGGGCGGGGGCAGGAGAGACCCAGTACTTC.

This clonotype turned up a few times. This chain links TRBV5-1 with TRBJ1-1; TRBD1 aligns across 9 bases. There are 15 residues in the CDR3. The junction had 9 bases not matched to a gene; V was cut back by 4 bases and J by 5 bases. CDR1 is SGHRS, CDR2 YFSETQ, per germline. The CDR3 bases are TGCGCCAGCAGCACACAGGGGGCAAGGGCAACTGAAGCTTTCTTT. Encoded protein: CASSTQGARATEAFF.

V and J are TRBV12-3 or TRBV12-4 and TRBJ2-1; D is tentatively TRBD1 or TRBD2 (5 bases each). Trimming stripped 7 bases from V and 0 bases from J, with 10 bases between. The CDR3 contains 14 residues. CDR3 in amino acids: CASTAGSSYNEQFF. The CDR3 coding sequence is TGTGCCAGCACGGCAGGGAGCTCCTACAATGAGCAGTTCTTC.

This clonotype was seen only a few times. The rearrangement links TRBV7-9 to TRBJ1-4, with D perhaps matching TRBD1 (5 bases). Germline CDR1 SEHNR, CDR2 FQNEAQ (reference sequence). Trimming removed 2 bases from V and 4 bases from J, with 8 bases in between. This CDR3 contains 14 residues. The CDR3 nucleotides are TGTGCCAGCAGCTTACCCAGGGTTAATGAAAAACTGTTTTTT. It encodes CASSLPRVNEKLFF. Together with reference TRBV7-9 and TRBJ1-4, the CDR3 gives the full variable domain: DTGVSQNPRHKITKRGQNVTFRCDPISEHNRLYWYRQTLGQGPEFLTYFQNEAQLEKSRLLSDRFSAERPKGSFSTLEIQRTEQGDSAMYLCASSLPRVNEKLFFGSGTQLSVL.

V and J are TRBV24-1 and TRBJ2-2; 7 bases agree with TRBD1. Germline CDR1 reads KGHDR; CDR2 reads SFDVKD. The CDR3 spans 18 residues. The J segment lost 0 bases and the V segment lost 2 bases, leaving 8 bases of the junction unmatched. CDR3 region: CATSDSYSTGTNTGELFF. In DNA, the CDR3 is TGTGCCACCAGTGATTCATACTCGACAGGGACGAACACCGGGGAGCTGTTTTTT.

The V call is TRBV20-1, the J call TRBJ1-1, with 9 bases aligning to TRBD1. Trimming took 3 bases from V and 8 from J; bases not matched to a gene: 16. Per germline, CDR1 DFQATT and CDR2 SNEGSKA (reference sequence). The CDR3 is 16 residues long. CDR3 nucleotide sequence: TGCAGTGCTAGCCTCCTACCCGGGACAGGGAATTCCGAAGCTTTCTTT. This translates into CSASLLPGTGNSEAFF.

The DNA for the CDR3 is TGTGCCAGCAGTCGCGGACTAGCGGGGAGGGGAGAGACCCAGTACTTC. This translates into CASSRGLAGRGETQYF. This chain connects TRBV6-2 or TRBV6-3 to TRBJ2-5; TRBD2 agrees at 12 bases. J gave up 4 bases and V 5 bases, and 8 bases lay outside the gene matches. Germline values: CDR1 MNHEY, CDR2 SVGEGT. This CDR3 region has 16 residues.

This clonotype was detected once. V and J are TRBV18 and TRBJ2-5; D call uncertain. The CDR3 is made up of 15 amino acids. The germline gives CDR1 KGHSH, CDR2 LQKENI. The V and J ends lost 2 bases and 4 bases respectively, with 14 bases between them. The CDR3 loop is CASSPSMGGIETQYF. As DNA, the CDR3 is TGTGCCAGCTCACCAAGTATGGGCGGAATAGAGACCCAGTACTTC.

The V and J genes are TRBV4-2 and TRBJ2-1, with 11 bases identical to TRBD1. V dropped 6 bases and J dropped 8; count of bases not matched to a gene: 9. The CDR3 is made up of 15 amino acids. CDR1 and CDR2 from the germline V gene are LGHNA and YNFKEQ. CDR3 amino acids: CASRRTGQGADEQFF. In DNA form, the CDR3 reads TGTGCCAGCAGAAGGACCGGACAGGGGGCCGATGAGCAGTTCTTC.

This chain connects TRBV27 to TRBJ2-3, with TRBD2 identical over 10 bases. From germline, CDR1 is MNHEY and CDR2 SMNVEV (reference sequence). V trimming: 6 bases; J trimming: 1 base; junction bases outside the gene matches: 4. CDR3 length equals 15 residues. CDR3 residues: CASSPLAGGTDTQYF. The CDR3 coding sequence is TGTGCCAGCAGCCCCCTAGCGGGGGGCACAGATACGCAGTATTTT.

J is TRBJ1-5 and V is TRBV27; no clear D gene. CDR3 size: 16 residues. Trimming took off 5 bases at V and 2 bases at J, with 16 bases between the two ends. Germline V gene lookup returns CDR1 MNHEY and CDR2 SMNVEV (reference sequence). The CDR3 protein is CASSLREGGRNQPQHF. The CDR3 DNA reads TGTGCCAGCAGTCTGAGGGAGGGAGGACGCAATCAGCCCCAGCATTTT.

The V gene is TRBV27, the J gene TRBJ2-5; tentative D call: TRBD1 (5 bases). V gave up 3 bases and J gave up 6 bases, with 5 bases separating them. This CDR3 is built from 11 residues. Germline V gene sequence: CDR1 MNHEY, CDR2 SMNVEV (reference sequence). The CDR3 here is CASSLGQTQYF. The CDR3, as DNA: TGTGCCAGCAGTTTGGGGCAGACCCAGTACTTC.

The rearrangement links TRBV6-5 to TRBJ1-1; D is perhaps TRBD1 (6 bases). Per germline, CDR1 MNHEY and CDR2 SVGAGI. Trimming took off 4 bases at V and 3 bases at J, with 15 bases between the two ends. The CDR3 is 15 amino acids. The CDR3, as DNA: TGTGCCAGCAGTTCCCCTGGGAAGGGGGACACTGAAGCTTTCTTT. Protein product: CASSSPGKGDTEAFF.

This clonotype was observed a handful of times. The V and J genes are TRBV30 and TRBJ1-5, with no clear D. Germline V CDR1 and CDR2: GTSNPN, SVGIG (reference sequence). Deletions cut 2 bases from V and 4 bases from J, with 9 bases between. The CDR3 is 13 residues long. The CDR3 DNA follows: TGTGCCTGGAGTCATGGAAGAAATCAGCCCCAGCATTTT. Amino acid sequence: CAWSHGRNQPQHF.